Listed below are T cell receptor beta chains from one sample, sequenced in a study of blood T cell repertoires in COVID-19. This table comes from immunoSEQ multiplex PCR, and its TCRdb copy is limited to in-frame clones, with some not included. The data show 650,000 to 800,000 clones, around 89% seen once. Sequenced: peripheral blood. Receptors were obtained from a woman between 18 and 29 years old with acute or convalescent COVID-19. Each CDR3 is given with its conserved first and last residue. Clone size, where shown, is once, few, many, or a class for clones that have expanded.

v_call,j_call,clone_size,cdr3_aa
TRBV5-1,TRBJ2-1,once,CASSPETGGSYNEQFF
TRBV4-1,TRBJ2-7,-,CASSQNRAYEQYF
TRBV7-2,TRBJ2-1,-,CASSLVWRGGQGTYNEQFF
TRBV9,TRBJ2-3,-,CASSVPSGTSTDTQYF
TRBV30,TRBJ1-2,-,CAWGLRDAHGYTF
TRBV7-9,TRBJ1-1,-,CASSLRGRGTEAFF
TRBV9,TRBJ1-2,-,CASSVPGSGYGYTF
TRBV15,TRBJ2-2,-,CATSGRTSLTGELFF
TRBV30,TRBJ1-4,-,CACLPQGAGEKLFF
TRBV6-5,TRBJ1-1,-,CASSYSAGGFTEAFF
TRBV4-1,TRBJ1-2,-,CASSQVMGDRSNYGYTF
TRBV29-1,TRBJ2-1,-,CRYRDSIYNEQFF
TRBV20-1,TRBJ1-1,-,CSAPQDTEAFF
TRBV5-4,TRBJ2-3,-,CASSAAGTSGGWDTQYF
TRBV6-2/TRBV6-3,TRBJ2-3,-,CASSSGLAKTDTQYF
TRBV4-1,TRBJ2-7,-,CASSYRDRGYEQYF
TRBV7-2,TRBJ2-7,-,CASSTEGGPTYEQYF
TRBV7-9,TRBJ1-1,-,CASSHRDRGSTEAFF
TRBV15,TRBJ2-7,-,CAIRDISYEQYF
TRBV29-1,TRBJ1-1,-,CSDWGGQGGAFF
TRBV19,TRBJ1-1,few,CASSMASLAFF
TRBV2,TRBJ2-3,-,CASSEGHSDTQYF
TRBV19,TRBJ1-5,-,CASSGVGQGARGNQPQHF
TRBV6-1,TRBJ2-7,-,CASSESPTGSYEQYF
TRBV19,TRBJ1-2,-,CASSIAGGPSPYGYTF
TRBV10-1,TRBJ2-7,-,CASSPGGGGGLQYF
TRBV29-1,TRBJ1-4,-,CSVPGQTNEKLFF
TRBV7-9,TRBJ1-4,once,CASSRYEDEKLFF
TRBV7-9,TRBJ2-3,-,CASSRSGTSRTDTQYF
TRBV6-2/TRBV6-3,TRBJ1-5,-,CASSYFLRQDNQPQHF
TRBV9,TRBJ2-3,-,CASSSLAGSRDTQYF
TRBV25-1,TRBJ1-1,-,CASTSTLKGARTLAFF
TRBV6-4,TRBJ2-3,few,CASSYSPQGGTDTQYF
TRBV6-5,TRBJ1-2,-,CASSPSLGGGYTF
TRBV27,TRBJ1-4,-,CASSHRWWGVATNEKLFF
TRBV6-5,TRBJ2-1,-,CASGGARDEQFF
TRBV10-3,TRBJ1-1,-,CATEGALDTEAFF
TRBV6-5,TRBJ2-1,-,CASSYGLEYDEQFF
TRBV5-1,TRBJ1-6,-,CASSLEVGGGINSPLHF
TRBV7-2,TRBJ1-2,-,CASSARQNGYTF
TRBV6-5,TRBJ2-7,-,CASSYRQGPYEQYF
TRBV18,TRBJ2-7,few,CASSPPSSPYEQYF
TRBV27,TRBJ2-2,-,CASRSRVAGIGELFF
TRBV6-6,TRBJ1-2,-,CASSSADRDRDGGYTF
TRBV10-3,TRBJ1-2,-,CAISAGQGNYGYTF
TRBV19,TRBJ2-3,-,CATGAFTDTQYF
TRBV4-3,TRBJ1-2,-,CASSQDWRDLFGGYTF
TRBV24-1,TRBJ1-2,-,CATRLDRIRANYGYTF
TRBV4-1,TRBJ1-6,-,CASSPPRRGNSPLHF
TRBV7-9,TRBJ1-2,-,CASSFRKEGDRDNYGYTF
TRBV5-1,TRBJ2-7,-,CASSSGSSFEQYF
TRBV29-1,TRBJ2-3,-,CSAAGQGNTDTQYF
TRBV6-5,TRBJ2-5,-,CASSSGPGTSPGTQYF
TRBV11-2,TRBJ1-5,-,CASSLGMTGGKSNQPQHF